Each of the 31 T cell receptor beta chains below was sequenced from the same sample in a study of beta chain features in type 1 diabetes. All of the isolated RNA was reverse transcribed, so expressed TCRB transcripts were sequenced. Only in-frame clones appear in the TCRdb table, and some are missing; sequencing was by immunoSEQ multiplex PCR. The sample holds about 370,000 clones, around 16% seen once. Sequenced sample: naive CD4+ T cells from blood. These receptors were collected from a young woman in good health.

The V call is TRBV6-6, the J call TRBJ2-5; D might be TRBD2 (6 bases). The V end lost 0 bases, the J end lost 4 bases, and 9 bases lay between the germline ends. Germline values: CDR1 MNHNY, CDR2 SVGAGI (reference sequence). The CDR3 is 14 amino acids. CDR3 amino acids: CASSYSRTTETQYF. The CDR3 DNA reads as TGTGCCAGCAGTTACTCTAGGACTACAGAGACCCAGTACTTC.

The rearrangement joins TRBV6-4 to TRBJ2-7; TRBD2 agrees at 7 bases. The germline CDR1 and CDR2 sequences are MRHNA and SNTAGT. Unmatched junction bases numbered 15, after V lost 9 bases and J lost 1 base. The CDR3 length is 16 residues. The CDR3 region is CARSNRAIGGSYEQYF. DNA of the CDR3: TGTGCCAGAAGTAACCGGGCGATCGGGGGGTCCTACGAGCAGTACTTC.

There are a few counts of this clone. The CDR3 sequence is CASTPGQGSRETQYF. CDR3 coding DNA: TGTGCCAGCACCCCGGGACAGGGAAGTCGGGAGACCCAGTACTTC. This chain links TRBV7-9 with TRBJ2-5; 9 bases line up with TRBD1. Trimming cost V 7 bases and J 5 bases; bases outside gene matches: 11. Germline V gene sequence: CDR1 SEHNR, CDR2 FQNEAQ (reference sequence). This CDR3 is 15 amino acids long.

This clone appeared a few times. V and J are TRBV29-1 and TRBJ2-7; weak D call: TRBD1 (6 bases). V dropped 3 bases and J dropped 5 bases, with 17 bases sitting between them. Germline CDR1 SQVTM, CDR2 ANQGSEA. The CDR3 is made up of 14 amino acids. The CDR3 DNA reads as TGCAGCGTTGAGCCGACAGGTCTGTGGAACGAGCAGTACTTC. Translation gives CSVEPTGLWNEQYF.

J is TRBJ2-7 and V is TRBV7-8; D remains unclear. V was pared by 6 bases and J by 7 bases, with 13 bases between. The CDR3 is 12 amino acids. Germline V lookup: CDR1 SGHVS, CDR2 FQNEAQ. In nucleotides, the CDR3 is TGTGCCAGCAGTTCTCCCTATTTTGAGCAGTACTTC. It specifies CASSSPYFEQYF.

The chain recombines TRBV30 with TRBJ1-4, with 10 bases fitting TRBD1. Germline lookup yields CDR1 GTSNPN and CDR2 SVGIG (reference sequence). This CDR3 has 14 amino acids. The V and J ends lost 4 bases and 10 bases, in that order; junction bases with no gene match: 9. The CDR3 coding sequence is TGTGCCTGGAACCCCGGGACAGGGGATCGAAAACTGTTTTTT. Its protein product is CAWNPGTGDRKLFF. The whole variable domain, remainder taken from reference TRBV30 and TRBJ1-4, is SQTIHQWPATLVQPVGSPLSLECTVEGTSNPNLYWYRQAAGRGLQLLFYSVGIGQISSEVPQNLSASRPQDRQFILSSKKLLLSDSGFYLCAWNPGTGDRKLFFGSGTQLSVL.

This clone appeared a few times. The V gene is TRBV29-1, the J gene TRBJ1-1; no clear D gene. In germline, CDR1 is SQVTM, CDR2 ANQGSEA. V dropped 6 bases and J dropped 1 base, with 12 bases sitting between them. The length of the CDR3 is 13 residues. DNA of the CDR3: TGCAGCGTCCGGTCCCCAGGGAACACTGAAGCTTTCTTT. Protein product: CSVRSPGNTEAFF.

This chain links TRBV30 with TRBJ2-3; TRBD2 is a possible D gene (6 bases). V shed 2 bases and J shed 4 bases, with 16 bases lying between them. Germline CDR1 and CDR2: GTSNPN and SVGIG (reference sequence). The CDR3 has 15 residues. The CDR3 loop reads CAWSLLGRAPDTQYF. CDR3 sequence (DNA): TGTGCCTGGAGTCTTCTCGGGAGAGCCCCAGATACGCAGTATTTT.

The DNA of the CDR3 is TGTGCCACCAGCAGTAGTAACACTGAAGCTTTCTTT. Residues: CATSSSNTEAFF. This chain joins TRBV15 and TRBJ1-1; D is uncertain. Germline CDR1 is LNHNV and CDR2 is YYDKDF (reference sequence). The CDR3 covers 12 residues. Trimming cost V 3 bases and J 2 bases, with 4 bases left between them.

The chain couples TRBV27 to TRBJ2-4; possibly TRBD1 for D (5 bases). The V and J ends lost 3 bases and 3 bases respectively, with 12 bases between them. Germline CDR1 is MNHEY and CDR2 is SMNVEV (reference sequence). This CDR3 comprises 15 residues. CDR3 sequence: CASSFLGQGKNIQYF. The CDR3 DNA reads as TGTGCCAGCAGTTTCCTTGGACAAGGCAAAAACATTCAGTACTTC.

A few counts support this clone. The chain is built from TRBV7-9 and TRBJ2-7; a weak D match, TRBD1 (6 bases). The V gene's germline CDR1 is SEHNR and CDR2 FQNEAQ (reference sequence). This CDR3 is 13 amino acids long. V shed 1 base and J shed 12 bases, with 16 bases lying between them. CDR3 DNA sequence: TGTGCCAGCAGCTTAGGGGACATTGTGAGTCGGTACTTC. Amino acid sequence: CASSLGDIVSRYF.

This clone showed up just a few times. The gene calls are TRBV5-1 and TRBJ2-5, with a possible D match to TRBD1 (5 bases). The germline V and J ends were trimmed by 3 bases and 5 bases, with 5 bases remaining between them. The CDR3 consists of 11 residues. Germline CDR1 is SGHRS and CDR2 is YFSETQ. Written as DNA, the CDR3 is TGCGCCAGCAGCTACAGGGAGACCCAGTACTTC. Amino acid sequence: CASSYRETQYF.

The chain uses TRBV2 and TRBJ2-4; perhaps TRBD2 as D (6 bases). CDR1 and CDR2 from the germline V gene are SNHLY and FYNNEI. Trimming removed 0 bases from V and 1 base from J, with 10 bases in between. The CDR3 is made up of 16 amino acids. CDR3 sequence: CASSEARGLAKNIQYF. CDR3 coding DNA: TGTGCCAGCAGTGAAGCGCGGGGTCTGGCCAAAAACATTCAGTACTTC.

This chain joins TRBV27 and TRBJ2-4; TRBD2 is a possible D gene (5 bases). Trimming pared 4 bases from V and 0 bases from J, leaving 10 bases between. Looked up from germline, CDR1 is MNHEY and CDR2 is SMNVEV (reference sequence). CDR3 length: 15 residues. The CDR3 nucleotides are TGTGCCAGCAGTTGGGCGGGTTTAGCCAAAAACATTCAGTACTTC. Amino acids: CASSWAGLAKNIQYF.

V usage is TRBV10-3 and J usage is TRBJ2-1; 14 positions agree with TRBD2. This CDR3 has 16 residues. The ends lost 6 bases at V and 9 bases at J; junction bases unmatched: 10. CDR1 ENHRY and CDR2 SYGVKD come from the germline V gene. CDR3 sequence (DNA): TGTGCCATCAGCCCTGGGACTAGCGGGAGTTTGGGTGAGCAGTTCTTC. It is translated as CAISPGTSGSLGEQFF.

This clone appeared a few times. The rearrangement joins TRBV5-8 to TRBJ1-5; D perhaps matches TRBD1 (6 bases). Deletions cut 4 bases from V and 9 bases from J, with 20 bases between. Germline V lookup: CDR1 SGHTS, CDR2 YDEGEE. The CDR3 is made up of 15 amino acids. The CDR3 DNA is TGTGCCAGCAGCCCGGGACAAGCGACCGCCTGGCCCCAGCATTTT. It translates to CASSPGQATAWPQHF.

In this sample, this clone turned up a few times. V gene TRBV10-3 combines with J gene TRBJ2-3; D uncertain. In germline, CDR1 is ENHRY, CDR2 SYGVKD. The CDR3 has 14 residues. V lost 2 bases and J 1 base, leaving 7 bases between the germline ends. The CDR3 region is CAISELPGTDTQYF. CDR3 DNA: TGTGCCATCAGTGAGCTCCCAGGCACAGATACGCAGTATTTT.

This clone turned up a few times. The rearrangement links TRBV7-8 to TRBJ2-1, with D maybe TRBD2 (6 bases). CDR3 length equals 16 residues. The germline CDR1 and CDR2 sequences are SGHVS and FQNEAQ. V was trimmed by 0 bases and J by 7 bases, leaving 16 bases between them. Here the CDR3 reads CASSLAAGTALNEQFF. The CDR3 DNA reads TGTGCCAGCAGCTTAGCGGCCGGGACTGCCTTGAATGAGCAGTTCTTC.

The CDR3 loop is CASSFRGNQPQHF. The CDR3, as DNA: TGTGCCAGCAGCTTCAGGGGCAATCAGCCCCAGCATTTT. The chain employs TRBV7-9 and TRBJ1-5, with D perhaps matching TRBD1 (5 bases). This CDR3 region has 13 residues. CDR1 and CDR2 from the germline V gene are SEHNR and FQNEAQ (reference sequence). With 3 bases removed from V and 2 bases from J, the gap between germline ends came to 5 bases.

This clone was detected a few times. This rearrangement joins TRBV7-9 to TRBJ1-5, with 10 nucleotides matching TRBD1. CDR3 size: 17 residues. Trimming at V came to 4 bases and at J to 2 bases, leaving 8 bases not matched to a gene. Germline V gives CDR1 SEHNR, CDR2 FQNEAQ (reference sequence). The CDR3 DNA follows: TGTGCCAGCAGCTCCCCGAGGGGGACAGGGGGCAATCAGCCCCAGCATTTT. Amino acid sequence: CASSSPRGTGGNQPQHF.

The rearrangement joins TRBV6-6 to TRBJ2-1; 7 bases fit TRBD2. Germline V CDR1 and CDR2: MNHNY, SVGAGI (reference sequence). The CDR3 is 12 amino acids. The junction had 6 bases not matched to a gene; V was cut back by 6 bases and J by 10 bases. The CDR3: CASRILAQEQFF. CDR3 nucleotides: TGTGCCAGCAGGATACTAGCGCAGGAGCAGTTCTTC.

V and J are TRBV28 and TRBJ2-7; 8 nucleotides match TRBD2. Per germline, CDR1 MDHEN and CDR2 SYDVKM. This CDR3 has 15 residues. The V gene end was trimmed by 3 bases and the J gene end by 5 bases; junction bases not matched to a gene: 9. CDR3 amino acids: CASSLRSSGTHEQYF. CDR3 in DNA: TGTGCCAGCAGTTTGAGGAGTAGCGGGACTCACGAGCAGTACTTC.

The chain recombines TRBV27 with TRBJ1-1; no clear D gene. CDR3 length: 13 residues. V was shortened by 9 bases and J by 5 bases, with 16 bases between the two germline ends. Germline V gene lookup returns CDR1 MNHEY and CDR2 SMNVEV (reference sequence). CDR3 sequence: CASTDRVATEAFF. As DNA, the CDR3 is TGTGCCAGTACGGATCGGGTGGCTACTGAAGCTTTCTTT.

The gene calls are TRBV30 and TRBJ1-5, with D possibly being TRBD1 (5 bases). The CDR3 contains 17 residues. Trimming pared 0 bases from V and 1 base from J, leaving 16 bases between. CDR1 GTSNPN and CDR2 SVGIG come from the germline V gene (reference sequence). The CDR3 DNA reads as TGTGCCTGGAGTGTTCTGGGGGGGAGGTGGAGCAATCAGCCCCAGCATTTT. Its protein is CAWSVLGGRWSNQPQHF. Variable domain in full (rest from reference TRBV30 and TRBJ1-5): SQTIHQWPATLVQPVGSPLSLECTVEGTSNPNLYWYRQAAGRGLQLLFYSVGIGQISSEVPQNLSASRPQDRQFILSSKKLLLSDSGFYLCAWSVLGGRWSNQPQHFGDGTRLSIL.

The chain carries TRBV20-1 and TRBJ2-7; tentatively, D is TRBD2 (5 bases). This CDR3 is built from 11 residues. V was trimmed by 7 bases and J by 3 bases, leaving 10 bases between them. Germline-derived CDR1 and CDR2 are DFQATT and SNEGSKA (reference sequence). The CDR3 sequence is CSVRGNYEQYF. As DNA, the CDR3 is TGCAGTGTCCGAGGGAACTACGAGCAGTACTTC.

V is TRBV7-9 and J is TRBJ2-7, with 9 bases identical to TRBD1. After removal of 4 bases from V and 3 bases from J, the junction contained 7 bases not matched to a gene. CDR1 SEHNR and CDR2 FQNEAQ come from the germline V gene (reference sequence). The CDR3 is 15 residues long. The DNA of the CDR3 is TGTGCCAGCAGCTCTCCGGGACAGGGAATCTACGAGCAGTACTTC. It codes for CASSSPGQGIYEQYF.

The V call is TRBV5-8, the J call TRBJ1-5; 7 bases line up with TRBD1. The CDR3 has 14 amino acids. The germline gives CDR1 SGHTS, CDR2 YDEGEE. Trimming removed 6 bases from V and 2 bases from J; junction bases left unmatched: 5. The CDR3 here is CASITDRGNQPQHF. The CDR3 DNA sequence: TGTGCCAGCATCACCGACAGGGGCAATCAGCCCCAGCATTTT. The variable domain in full, with the rest retrieved from reference TRBV5-8 and TRBJ1-5, is EAGVTQSPTHLIKTRGQQATLRCSPISGHTSVYWYQQALGLGLQFLLWYDEGEERNRGNFPPRFSGRQFPNYSSELNVNALELEDSALYLCASITDRGNQPQHFGDGTRLSIL.

This rearrangement joins TRBV2 to TRBJ1-5; TRBD1 might be the D (6 bases). The CDR3 spans 14 residues. Germline values: CDR1 SNHLY, CDR2 FYNNEI. V lost 4 bases and J 5 bases, leaving 12 bases between the germline ends. CDR3 sequence: CASSVDSGHQPQHF. The CDR3 coding sequence is TGTGCCAGCAGTGTGGACAGCGGCCATCAGCCCCAGCATTTT.

This clone was counted a few times. This chain joins TRBV7-2 and TRBJ1-2; 7 bases fit TRBD1. Germline trimming cut 3 bases from V and 8 bases from J; bases unmatched to any gene: 6. The CDR3 sequence is 13 residues long. Germline-derived CDR1 and CDR2 are SGHTA and FQGNSA. The CDR3 is CASSLTGRKGYTF. In DNA form, the CDR3 reads TGTGCCAGCAGCTTGACAGGGAGGAAAGGCTACACCTTC.

This clone was picked up a small number of times. CDR3 DNA sequence: TGTGCCAGCAGCGTCGCTAGCGGGAACACCGGGGAGCTGTTTTTT. This translates into CASSVASGNTGELFF. The chain couples TRBV14 to TRBJ2-2, with 7 nucleotides matching TRBD2. J was trimmed by 1 base and V by 5 bases; bases with no gene match: 4. The germline CDR1 and CDR2 sequences are SGHDN and FVKESK. The CDR3 contains 15 residues. The whole variable domain, remainder taken from reference TRBV14 and TRBJ2-2, is EAGVTQFPSHSVIEKGQTVTLRCDPISGHDNLYWYRRVMGKEIKFLLHFVKESKQDESGMPNNRFLAERTGGTYSTLKVQPAELEDSGVYFCASSVASGNTGELFFGEGSRLTVL.

The rearrangement uses TRBV28 and TRBJ2-1; TRBD2 matches 14 bases. The CDR3 is 15 amino acids. The V segment lost 6 bases and the J segment 6 bases; nucleotides outside the gene matches: 4. Germline lookup yields CDR1 MDHEN and CDR2 SYDVKM. This CDR3 reads CASRTGTSGSNEQFF. The CDR3 DNA follows: TGTGCCAGCAGAACCGGGACTAGCGGGAGCAATGAGCAGTTCTTC. The full variable domain, its missing parts supplied by reference TRBV28 and TRBJ2-1, is DVKVTQSSRYLVKRTGEKVFLECVQDMDHENMFWYRQDPGLGLRLIYFSYDVKMKEKGDIPEGYSVSREKKERFSLILESASTNQTSMYLCASRTGTSGSNEQFFGPGTRLTVL.